This TCR beta chain was recovered during a study of multiple sclerosis patients with progressive multifocal leukoencephalopathy. The sample's time point: before natalizumab initiation. Using immunoSEQ multiplex PCR, the repertoire was profiled, and TCRdb retains in-frame clones only, with some absent. The table records fewer than 40,000 clones, 80% to 95% of them present only once. CDR1 and CDR2 from the germline V gene are ENHRY and SYGVKD. J gave up 8 bases and V 8 bases, and 11 bases lay outside the gene matches. This CDR3 is built from 14 residues. This TCR was sampled from a young man with multiple sclerosis. J is TRBJ2-5 and V is TRBV10-3; 10 bases match TRBD1. The sequencing input was PBMCs. Here the CDR3 DNA reads TGTGCCATCGGAGTGACAGGGGGCCCCCAAACCCAGTACTTC. Its protein product is CAIGVTGGPQTQYF.